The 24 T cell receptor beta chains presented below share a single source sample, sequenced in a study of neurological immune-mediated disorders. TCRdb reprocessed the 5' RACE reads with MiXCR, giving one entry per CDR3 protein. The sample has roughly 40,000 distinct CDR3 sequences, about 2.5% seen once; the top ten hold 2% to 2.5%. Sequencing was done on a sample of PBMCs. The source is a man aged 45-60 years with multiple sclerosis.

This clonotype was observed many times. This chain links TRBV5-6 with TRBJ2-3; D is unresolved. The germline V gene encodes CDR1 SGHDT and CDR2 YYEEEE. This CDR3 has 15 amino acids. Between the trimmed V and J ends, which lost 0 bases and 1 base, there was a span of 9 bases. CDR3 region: CASSLVQWGTDTQYF. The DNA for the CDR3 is TGTGCCAGCAGCTTGGTACAGTGGGGCACAGATACGCAGTATTTT.

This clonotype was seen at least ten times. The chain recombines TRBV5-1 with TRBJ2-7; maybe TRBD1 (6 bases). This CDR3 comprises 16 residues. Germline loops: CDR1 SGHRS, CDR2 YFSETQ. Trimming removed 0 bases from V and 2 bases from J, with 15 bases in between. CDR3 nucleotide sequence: TGCGCCAGCAGCTTGGCCGCTCGAGGGGGACCCTACGAGCAGTACTTC. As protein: CASSLAARGGPYEQYF.

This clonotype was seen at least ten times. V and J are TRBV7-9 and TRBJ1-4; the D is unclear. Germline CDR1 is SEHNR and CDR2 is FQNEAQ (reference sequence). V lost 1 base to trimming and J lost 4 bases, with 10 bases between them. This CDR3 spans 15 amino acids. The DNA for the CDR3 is TGTGCCAGCAGCTTAGAGCTGGGAAATAATGAAAAACTGTTTTTT. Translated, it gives CASSLELGNNEKLFF.

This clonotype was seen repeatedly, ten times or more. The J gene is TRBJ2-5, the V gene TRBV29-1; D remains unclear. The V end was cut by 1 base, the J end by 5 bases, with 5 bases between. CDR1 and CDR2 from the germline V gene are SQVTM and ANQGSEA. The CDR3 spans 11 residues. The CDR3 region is CSVEAGETQYF. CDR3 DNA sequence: TGCAGCGTTGAAGCAGGCGAGACCCAGTACTTC.

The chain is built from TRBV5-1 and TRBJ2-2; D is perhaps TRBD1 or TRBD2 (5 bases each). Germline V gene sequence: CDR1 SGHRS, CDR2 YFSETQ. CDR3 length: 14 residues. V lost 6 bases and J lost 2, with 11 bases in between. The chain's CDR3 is CASTLGVNTGELFF. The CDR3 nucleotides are TGCGCCAGCACCCTGGGGGTAAACACCGGGGAGCTGTTTTTT.

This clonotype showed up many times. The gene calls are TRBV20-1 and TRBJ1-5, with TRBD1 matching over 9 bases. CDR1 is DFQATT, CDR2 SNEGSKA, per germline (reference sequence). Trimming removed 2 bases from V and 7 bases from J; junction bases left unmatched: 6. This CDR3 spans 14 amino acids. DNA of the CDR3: TGCAGTGCTAGACCGGACAGGGGTCAGCAGCCCCAGCATTTT. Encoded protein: CSARPDRGQQPQHF.

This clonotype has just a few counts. This chain's CDR3 is CASSLGSHTGLFQETQYF. The DNA for the CDR3 is TGTGCCAGCAGCTTAGGTTCGCATACGGGCCTCTTCCAAGAGACCCAGTACTTC. This chain links TRBV7-6 with TRBJ2-5, with D hard to call. V lost 1 base and J 1 base, leaving 19 bases between the germline ends. Germline CDR1 SGHVS, CDR2 FNYEAQ. This CDR3 is built from 18 residues.

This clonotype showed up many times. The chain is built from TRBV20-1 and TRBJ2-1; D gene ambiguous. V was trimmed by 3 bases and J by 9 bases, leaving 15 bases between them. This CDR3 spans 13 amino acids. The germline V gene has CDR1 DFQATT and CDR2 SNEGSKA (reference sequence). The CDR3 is CSARRPRFPEQFF. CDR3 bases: TGCAGTGCTAGGCGCCCGAGGTTTCCTGAGCAGTTCTTC.

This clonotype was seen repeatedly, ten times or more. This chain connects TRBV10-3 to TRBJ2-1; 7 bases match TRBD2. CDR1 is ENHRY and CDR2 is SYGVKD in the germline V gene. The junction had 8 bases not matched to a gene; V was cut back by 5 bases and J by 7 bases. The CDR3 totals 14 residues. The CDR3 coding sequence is TGTGCCATCAGTTTTGCGGGGGAAAGTAATGAGCAGTTCTTC. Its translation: CAISFAGESNEQFF.

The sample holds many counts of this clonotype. The DNA of the CDR3 is TGCGCCAGCAACCTCTATACAGGGGGCAGAACCGGGGAGCTGTTTTTT. Translating it yields CASNLYTGGRTGELFF. The rearrangement joins TRBV5-1 to TRBJ2-2, with 9 positions matching TRBD1. Trimming removed 6 bases from V and 5 bases from J; junction bases left unmatched: 11. This CDR3 has 16 residues. Germline V gene data show CDR1 as SGHRS and CDR2 as YFSETQ.

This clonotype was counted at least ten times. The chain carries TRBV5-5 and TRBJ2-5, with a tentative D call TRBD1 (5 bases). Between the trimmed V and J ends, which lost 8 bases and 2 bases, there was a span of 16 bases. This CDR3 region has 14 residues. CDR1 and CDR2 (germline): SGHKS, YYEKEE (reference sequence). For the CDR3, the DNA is TGTGCCAGGGCGGCAGGGCAGACACAAGAGACCCAGTACTTC. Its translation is CARAAGQTQETQYF.

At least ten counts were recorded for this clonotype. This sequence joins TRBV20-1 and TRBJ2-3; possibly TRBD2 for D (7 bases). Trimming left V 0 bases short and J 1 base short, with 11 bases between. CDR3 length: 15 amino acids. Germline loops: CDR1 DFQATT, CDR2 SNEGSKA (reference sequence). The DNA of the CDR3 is TGCAGTGCTAGAGATGTGGGGGGGCGCACAGATACGCAGTATTTT. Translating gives CSARDVGGRTDTQYF.

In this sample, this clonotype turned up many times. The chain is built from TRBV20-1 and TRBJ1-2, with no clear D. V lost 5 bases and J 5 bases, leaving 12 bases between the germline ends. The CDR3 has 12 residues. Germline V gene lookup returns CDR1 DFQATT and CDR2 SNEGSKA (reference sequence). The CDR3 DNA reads TGCAGTGCTTCCCGGGATGTTTATGGCTACACCTTC. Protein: CSASRDVYGYTF.

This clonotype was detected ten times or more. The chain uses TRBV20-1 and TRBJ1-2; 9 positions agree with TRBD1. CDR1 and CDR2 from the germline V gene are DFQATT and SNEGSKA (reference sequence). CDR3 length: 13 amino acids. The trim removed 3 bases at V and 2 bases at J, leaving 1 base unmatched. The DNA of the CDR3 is TGCAGTGCTAGTACAGGGGGCAACTATGGCTACACCTTC. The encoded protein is CSASTGGNYGYTF.

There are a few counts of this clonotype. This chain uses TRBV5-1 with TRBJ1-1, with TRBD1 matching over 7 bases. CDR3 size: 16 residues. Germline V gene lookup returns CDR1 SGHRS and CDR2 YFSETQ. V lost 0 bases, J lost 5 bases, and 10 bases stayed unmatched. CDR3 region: CASSLEGRGSRTEAFF. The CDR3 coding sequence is TGCGCCAGCAGCTTGGAGGGCAGGGGGTCGCGAACTGAAGCTTTCTTT.

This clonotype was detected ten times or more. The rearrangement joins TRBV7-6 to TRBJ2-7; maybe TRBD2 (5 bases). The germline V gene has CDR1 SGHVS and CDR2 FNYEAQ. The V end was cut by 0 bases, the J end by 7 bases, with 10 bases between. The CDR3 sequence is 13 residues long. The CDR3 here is CASSLALPGEQYF. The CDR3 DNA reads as TGTGCCAGCAGCTTAGCGCTTCCGGGGGAGCAGTACTTC.

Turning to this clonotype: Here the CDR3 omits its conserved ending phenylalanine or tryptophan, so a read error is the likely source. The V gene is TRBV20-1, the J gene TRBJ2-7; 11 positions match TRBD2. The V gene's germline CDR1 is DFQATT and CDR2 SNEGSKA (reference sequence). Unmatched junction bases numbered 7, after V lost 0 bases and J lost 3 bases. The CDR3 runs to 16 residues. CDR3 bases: TGCAGTGCTAGAGAGGCTAGCGGGGGGTCCTACTACGAGCAGTACAAC. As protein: CSAREASGGSYYEQYN.

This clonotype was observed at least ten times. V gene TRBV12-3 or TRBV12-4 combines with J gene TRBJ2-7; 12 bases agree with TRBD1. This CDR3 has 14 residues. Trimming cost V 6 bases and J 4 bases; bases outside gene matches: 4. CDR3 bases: TGTGCCAGCAGGGGGACAGGGGGCGCGTACGAGCAGTACTTC. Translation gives CASRGTGGAYEQYF.

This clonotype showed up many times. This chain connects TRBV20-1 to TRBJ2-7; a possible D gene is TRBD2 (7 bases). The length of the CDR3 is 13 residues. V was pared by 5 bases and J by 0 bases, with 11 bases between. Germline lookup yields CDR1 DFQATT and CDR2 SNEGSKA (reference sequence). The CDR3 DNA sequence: TGCAGTGCTCGCGGGGGCCACTCCTACGAGCAGTACTTC. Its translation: CSARGGHSYEQYF.

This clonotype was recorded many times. In nucleotides, the CDR3 is TGTGTCATTCAGCGAGGGGACACTGAAGCTTTCTTT. Protein: CVIQRGDTEAFF. The chain couples TRBV12-3 or TRBV12-4 to TRBJ1-1; weak D call: TRBD1 (5 bases). This CDR3 spans 12 amino acids.

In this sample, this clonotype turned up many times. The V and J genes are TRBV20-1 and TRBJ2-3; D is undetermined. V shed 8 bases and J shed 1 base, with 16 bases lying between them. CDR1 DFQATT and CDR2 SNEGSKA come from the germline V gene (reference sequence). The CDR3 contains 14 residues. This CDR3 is CSSRSFLGTDTQYF. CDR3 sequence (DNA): TGCAGTTCCCGGTCCTTCCTGGGCACAGATACGCAGTATTTT.

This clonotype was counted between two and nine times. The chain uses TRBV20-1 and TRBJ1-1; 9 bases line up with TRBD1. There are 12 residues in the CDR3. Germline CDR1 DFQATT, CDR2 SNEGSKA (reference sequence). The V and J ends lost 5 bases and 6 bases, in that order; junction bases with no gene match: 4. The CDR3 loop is CSASRQGAEAFF. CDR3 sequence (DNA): TGCAGTGCTTCTAGACAGGGGGCTGAAGCTTTCTTT.

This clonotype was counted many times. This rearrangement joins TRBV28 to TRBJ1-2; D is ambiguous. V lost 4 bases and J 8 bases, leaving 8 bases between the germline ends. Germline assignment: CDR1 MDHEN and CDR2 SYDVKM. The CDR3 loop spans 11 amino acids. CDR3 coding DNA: TGTGCCAGCAGTTCCCCAGGAGGCTACACCTTC. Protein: CASSSPGGYTF.

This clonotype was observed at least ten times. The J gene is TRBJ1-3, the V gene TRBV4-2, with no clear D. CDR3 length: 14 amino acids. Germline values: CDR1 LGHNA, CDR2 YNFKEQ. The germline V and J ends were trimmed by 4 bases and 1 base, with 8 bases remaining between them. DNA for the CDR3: TGTGCCAGCAGCCGGGAGGGTTCTGGAAACACCATATATTTT. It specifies CASSREGSGNTIYF.